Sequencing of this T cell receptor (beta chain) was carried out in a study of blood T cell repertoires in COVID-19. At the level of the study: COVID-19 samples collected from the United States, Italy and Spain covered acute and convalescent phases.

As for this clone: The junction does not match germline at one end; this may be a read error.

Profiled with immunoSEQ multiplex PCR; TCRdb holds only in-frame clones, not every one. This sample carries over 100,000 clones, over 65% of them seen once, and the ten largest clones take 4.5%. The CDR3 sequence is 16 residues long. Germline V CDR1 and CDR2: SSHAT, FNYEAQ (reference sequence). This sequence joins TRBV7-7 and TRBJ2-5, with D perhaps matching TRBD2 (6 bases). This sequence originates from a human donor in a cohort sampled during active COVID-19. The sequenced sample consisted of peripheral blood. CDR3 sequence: CASSLADMGSGETQYF. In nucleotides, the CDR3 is TGTGCTAGCAGCTTAGCGGATATGGGGAGTGGAGAGACCCAGTACTTC.